Below, one T cell receptor (beta chain) is given with its context. The antigen remains unidentified. MiXCR, applied by TCRdb to the 5' RACE reads, yields one record per CDR3 protein. The table records fewer than 550,000 distinct CDR3 sequences, over 11% of them present only once. The sample originates from a study of identical twins. Overall study findings and caveats: Out-of-frame beta sequences exhibited a weaker degree of excess twin sharing.

These data also featured in a second study, about yellow fever vaccine responses in identical twins.

The sequenced sample consisted of CD4+ T cells sorted from blood. This TCR derives from a woman under 30 in good health.

CDR3 sequence reads: CSARPGTGSMNTIYF. The CDR3 bases are TGCAGTGCTAGACCCGGGACAGGGAGTATGAACACCATATATTTT. The chain recombines TRBV20-1 with TRBJ1-3; 9 nucleotides agree with TRBD1. After removal of 2 bases from V and 7 bases from J, the junction contained 9 bases not matched to a gene. There are 15 residues in the CDR3. Germline loops: CDR1 DFQATT, CDR2 SNEGSKA (reference sequence).